Listed below are T cell receptor beta chains from one sample, sequenced in a study of T cells in Graves' hyperthyroidism and ophthalmopathy. TCRdb used MiXCR to reprocess the multiplex PCR reads, holding one entry per CDR3 protein. Seen here are nearly 250,000 distinct CDR3 sequences, 16% observed once, and the top ten hold under 35%. The specimen sequenced was blood. These receptors came from a woman between 18 and 29 years old with Graves' ophthalmopathy. The CDR3 runs from the conserved cysteine through the conserved F or W. A D gene is named only where the DNA matches it firmly. The size entry is marked missing in some rows and otherwise reads once, few, many or a size class.

D gene	J gene	clone size	V gene	CDR3 DNA	CDR3 protein
-	TRBJ1-2	few	TRBV7-9	TGTGCCAGCAGCTTAGTCGGCAGGGCCTATGGCTACACCTTC	CASSLVGRAYGYTF
-	TRBJ2-7	many	TRBV7-9	TGTGCCAGCAGCTCAGGGGTATGGAGCTCCTACGAGCAGTACTTC	CASSSGVWSSYEQYF
TRBD1	TRBJ1-2	many	TRBV29-1	TGCAGCGTTCCAGGGGGACACTATGGCTACACCTTC	CSVPGGHYGYTF
TRBD2	TRBJ2-7	-	TRBV5-4	TGTGCCAGCAGCTCCGAAGCGGGGTCCTACGAGCAGTACTTC	CASSSEAGSYEQYF
TRBD1	TRBJ1-1	many	TRBV20-1	TGCAGTGTCCGACAGGGAGACACTGAAGCTTTCTTT	CSVRQGDTEAFF
-	TRBJ2-5	many	TRBV29-1	TGCAGCGTCTCCTGGGGGAAAGAGACCCAGTACTTC	CSVSWGKETQYF
-	TRBJ2-5	many	TRBV4-1	TGCGCCAGCAGCCAAGATTCGGCTAGCGAGGACCAAGAGACCCAGTACTTC	CASSQDSASEDQETQYF
-	TRBJ1-5	many	TRBV12-3/TRBV12-4	TGTGCCAGCAGTTTCCGGAGCGCGTATCAGCCCCAGCATTTT	CASSFRSAYQPQHF
-	TRBJ1-5	many	TRBV28	TGTGCCAGCAGTGCGACAGAATCGAGCAATCAGCCCCAGCATTTT	CASSATESSNQPQHF
-	TRBJ1-3	many	TRBV11-2	TGTGCCAGCAGCTCCCCGGGAAACACCATATATTTT	CASSSPGNTIYF
-	TRBJ2-3	few	TRBV7-9	TGTGCCAGCAGCCCGACCCGGCAGGATACGCAGTATTTT	CASSPTRQDTQYF
-	TRBJ1-1	-	TRBV28	TGTGCCAGCAGTGAAGCAGGGAGGGAGGGAGCTTTCTTT	CASSEAGREGAFF
-	TRBJ1-6	few	TRBV7-9	TGTGCCAGCAGCTTCCACGATAATTCACCCCTCCACTTT	CASSFHDNSPLHF
-	TRBJ2-1	many	TRBV12-3/TRBV12-4	TGTGCCAGCAGAGCCGACTCCTACAATGAGCAGTTCTTC	CASRADSYNEQFF
-	TRBJ1-2	many	TRBV3-1	TGTGCCAGCAGCCAACTGACAGGAGATGTTGCCACCTTC	CASSQLTGDVATF
TRBD1	TRBJ1-2	-	TRBV28	TGTGCCAGCAGTTTAGGGACAGGAGCCCTGGACTATGGCTACACCTTC	CASSLGTGALDYGYTF
-	TRBJ2-1	many	TRBV9	TGTGCCAGCAGCGTAGGGAAGTACAATGAGCAGTTCTTC	CASSVGKYNEQFF
-	TRBJ1-1	many	TRBV28	TGTGCCAGCAGTCTAGGGGGTATCGGAATACCTGAAGCTTTCTTT	CASSLGGIGIPEAFF
-	TRBJ1-4	many	TRBV4-2	TGTGCCAGCAGCCAACTAAAGGACAGTAATGAAAAACTGTTTTTT	CASSQLKDSNEKLFF
TRBD1	TRBJ2-7	-	TRBV5-5	TGCGCCAGCAGCTTGGCTGCGGACAGGGGCCCCTACGAGCAGTACTTC	CASSLAADRGPYEQYF
TRBD2	TRBJ2-2	many	TRBV6-1	TGTGCCAGCAGTCCGACTCTCCTCGGGCTAGCGGGAGGGCCCGGCACCGGGGAGCTGTTTTTT	CASSPTLLGLAGGPGTGELFF
TRBD1	TRBJ1-1	many	TRBV3-1	TGTGCCAGCAGCCAAGCGGGACAGGGCGCTGAAGCTTTCTTT	CASSQAGQGAEAFF
-	TRBJ2-5	-	TRBV5-1	TGCGCCAGCACACCCGATACGACGTTCGGAGAGACCCAGTACTTC	CASTPDTTFGETQYF
-	TRBJ1-1	many	TRBV28	TGTGCCAGCAGCCGATACAGAAGCGAAGCTTTCTTT	CASSRYRSEAFF
-	TRBJ2-1	few	TRBV4-1	TGCGCCAGCAGCCAAGATCCCTACCGACAGGTCTCCTACAATGAGCAGTTCTTC	CASSQDPYRQVSYNEQFF
TRBD2	TRBJ2-3	many	TRBV15	TGTGCCACCAGCAGATTGAGCGGGGGGGCCCGAGATACGCAGTATTTT	CATSRLSGGARDTQYF
TRBD1	TRBJ1-5	-	TRBV28	TGTGCCAGCAGTTCTCTCGGGACAGGGTTATATAATCAGCCCCAGCATTTT	CASSSLGTGLYNQPQHF
TRBD1	TRBJ2-2	few	TRBV4-1	TGCGCCAGCAGCCGAGGGGGACAGGGTCTTCCCGGGGAGCTGTTTTTT	CASSRGGQGLPGELFF
-	TRBJ2-1	many	TRBV29-1	TGCAGCGTTGAACGGGGGGCCCCGTCCTACAATGAGCAGTTCTTC	CSVERGAPSYNEQFF
TRBD1	TRBJ2-1	-	TRBV14	TGTGCCAGCAGCCAAGGGGGACAGGGGTTCGTGCAGTTCTTC	CASSQGGQGFVQFF
TRBD2	TRBJ2-5	many	TRBV2	TGTGCCAGCATTTCCGGGACTAGCGGGAGCGGAGAGACCCAGTACTTC	CASISGTSGSGETQYF
-	TRBJ2-5	many	TRBV28	TGTGCCAGCAGCCTTCTACAGGGAAACCAAGAGACCCAGTACTTC	CASSLLQGNQETQYF
TRBD2	TRBJ2-1	many	TRBV20-1	TGCAGTGCTAGAAATCTAGCGGGGTTCTCCTACAATGAGCAGTTCTTC	CSARNLAGFSYNEQFF
TRBD2	TRBJ2-1	many	TRBV20-1	TGCAGTGCTAAGGGTCGCGGGAGTCGTGGGGATGAGCAGTTCTTC	CSAKGRGSRGDEQFF
TRBD2	TRBJ2-1	many	TRBV24-1	TGTGCCACCAGTGATTACGGGGGGGACAATGAGCAGTTCTTC	CATSDYGGDNEQFF
-	TRBJ2-3	few	TRBV12-5	TGTGCTAGTGGACCAATCGACCGTTCTCACACAGATACGCAGTATTTT	CASGPIDRSHTDTQYF
-	TRBJ2-5	many	TRBV29-1	TGCAGCGCGAAGAGGGAGGCCGGGGAGACCCAGTACTTC	CSAKREAGETQYF
TRBD2	TRBJ2-1	many	TRBV7-8	TGTGCCAGCAACCCTAGAGGCGGGGGGGCCACGTGGGTCAACAATGAGCAGTTCTTC	CASNPRGGGATWVNNEQFF
TRBD2	TRBJ2-7	many	TRBV28	TGTGCCAGCAGTGGGACTAGCGGGGGAGCCTACGAGCAGTACTTC	CASSGTSGGAYEQYF
-	TRBJ2-7	many	TRBV10-2	TGCGCCAGCAGTGAGCGGGGAACCTACGAGCAGTACTTC	CASSERGTYEQYF
TRBD2	TRBJ2-1	few	TRBV4-2	TGTGCCAGCACGTTAAAGTCCGGGACTAGCGATGGGTATGAGCAGTTCTTC	CASTLKSGTSDGYEQFF
TRBD1	TRBJ2-1	many	TRBV6-1	TGTGCCAGCACCCTAGCCCGATTGAACAGGGGTGGTGAGCAGTTCTTC	CASTLARLNRGGEQFF
-	TRBJ2-1	many	TRBV10-1	TGCGCCAGCAGTGAGCGGCAGGGGAATGGCGAGCAGTTCTTC	CASSERQGNGEQFF
-	TRBJ2-5	-	TRBV7-2	TGTGCCAGCAGCTTAGGCCCCGGGTTCGAAGAGACCCAGTACTTC	CASSLGPGFEETQYF
-	TRBJ2-3	many	TRBV18	TGTGCCAGCTCACCAGCGGCAGATACGCAGTATTTT	CASSPAADTQYF
TRBD1	TRBJ1-2	many	TRBV20-1	TGCAGTGCTAGAGAAACCGGGACAGGGTCTGAAGGCTACACCTTC	CSARETGTGSEGYTF
TRBD1	TRBJ1-1	many	TRBV13	TGTGCCAGCAGCCCCGCGCTTTCTCAAGGGGGCTCAAATGAAGCTTTCTTT	CASSPALSQGGSNEAFF
-	TRBJ1-2	many	TRBV28	TGTGCCAGCAGTCTAGGGGCTTTTTCGGGAGATGGCTACACCTTC	CASSLGAFSGDGYTF
-	TRBJ2-3	many	TRBV7-2	TGTGCCAGCAGCTTAAGAAGTGGGGGCACAGATACGCAGTATTTT	CASSLRSGGTDTQYF
-	TRBJ2-3	-	TRBV5-8	TGTGCCAGCAGCTTGGGGACAGGAGGGTACACAGATACGCAGTATTTT	CASSLGTGGYTDTQYF
-	TRBJ2-5	few	TRBV20-1	TGCAGTGCTAGATTTGGGACACCTCAAGAGACCCAGTACTTC	CSARFGTPQETQYF
TRBD2	TRBJ2-1	many	TRBV27	TGTGCCAGCAGTCCCGGAGTAGCGGGGAATGAGCAGTTCTTC	CASSPGVAGNEQFF
-	TRBJ2-3	many	TRBV10-3	TGTGCCATCAGTGAATCCGACTCGCCGTCGGATACGCAGTATTTT	CAISESDSPSDTQYF
TRBD1	TRBJ1-2	few	TRBV5-4	TGTGCCAGCAGCTTGGGGACCGGGACAGCCTATGGCTACACCTTC	CASSLGTGTAYGYTF
-	TRBJ2-2	many	TRBV27	TGTGCCAGCAAGACCTCGGGTGACACCGGGGAGCTGTTTTTT	CASKTSGDTGELFF
TRBD2	TRBJ2-3	few	TRBV7-9	TGTGCCAGCAGCCCGGGACTAGCGCCAGATACGCAGTATTTT	CASSPGLAPDTQYF
-	TRBJ2-2	many	TRBV5-6	TGTGCCAGCAGCTTGCACACCGGGGAGCTGTTTTTT	CASSLHTGELFF
-	TRBJ2-5	few	TRBV29-1	TGCAGCGTAGCACAGGGCAGCTTAGAGACCCAGTACTTC	CSVAQGSLETQYF
TRBD2	TRBJ2-7	many	TRBV7-2	TGTGCCAGCAGCTTTGGCGGGAGAAGATTGTACGAGCAGTACTTC	CASSFGGRRLYEQYF